These T cell receptor beta chains were read from a single sample in a study of blood T cell repertoires in COVID-19. Using immunoSEQ multiplex PCR, the repertoire was profiled, and TCRdb retains in-frame clones only, with some absent. This table has under 300,000 clones, 90% appearing once. Specimen: peripheral blood. Source of these receptors: a woman aged 60 to 75 with COVID-19, enrolled during active disease. CDR3s include the opening cysteine and the closing phenylalanine or tryptophan. A D gene is named only where the DNA matches it firmly. Expanded clones are given a class, and other clones once, few, many or no size at all.

d_gene	v_gene	j_gene	abundance	CDR3aa	CDR3nt
-	TRBV4-3	TRBJ1-2	once	CASSQVPGYNNYGYTF	TGCGCCAGCAGCCAAGTACCAGGGTATAATAACTATGGCTACACCTTC
-	TRBV11-2	TRBJ2-1	once	CASSQRNEQFF	TGTGCCAGCAGCCAGCGGAATGAGCAGTTCTTC
-	TRBV30	TRBJ1-2	-	CAWSPGRQLLYGYTF	TGTGCCTGGAGTCCCGGGAGACAGCTACTTTATGGCTACACCTTC
-	TRBV30	TRBJ1-1	-	CAWSPNRETEAFF	TGTGCCTGGAGTCCCAACAGGGAGACTGAAGCTTTCTTT
-	TRBV2	TRBJ1-5	few	CASSERGINQPQHF	TGTGCCAGCAGTGAAAGAGGCATCAATCAGCCCCAGCATTTT
TRBD2	TRBV3-1/TRBV3-2	TRBJ2-1	once	CASTDGLAANEQFF	TGTGCCAGCACCGATGGACTAGCGGCCAATGAGCAGTTCTTC
TRBD1	TRBV3-1/TRBV3-2	TRBJ1-3	-	CASSTGAGNTIYF	TGTGCCAGCAGTACAGGGGCCGGAAACACCATATATTTT
TRBD1	TRBV5-1	TRBJ1-1	-	CASSLDRGIGTEAFF	TGCGCCAGCAGCTTGGACAGGGGAATCGGCACTGAAGCTTTCTTT
-	TRBV9	TRBJ2-7	-	CASSGAGYEQYF	TGTGCCAGCAGCGGGGCGGGATACGAGCAGTACTTC
TRBD1	TRBV7-2	TRBJ2-1	-	CASSSRQGFDEQFF	TGTGCCAGCAGCTCACGACAGGGTTTTGATGAGCAGTTCTTC
TRBD1	TRBV3-1/TRBV3-2	TRBJ2-4	-	CASSRETGRSFSDIQYF	TGTGCCAGCAGCCGAGAGACAGGGCGTTCTTTTTCGGACATTCAGTACTTC
-	TRBV19	TRBJ1-4	once	CASSMAADVNEKLFF	TGTGCCAGTAGTATGGCGGCGGATGTTAATGAAAAACTGTTTTTT
-	TRBV5-1	TRBJ1-1	few	CASSLAGEGITEAFF	TGCGCCAGCAGCTTGGCAGGGGAAGGAATCACTGAAGCTTTCTTT
-	TRBV10-2	TRBJ1-1	-	CASSVVSETEAFF	TGCGCCAGCAGTGTTGTGTCGGAGACTGAAGCTTTCTTT
-	TRBV6-5	TRBJ1-1	-	CASSYGQGLKNTEAFF	TGTGCCAGCAGTTATGGGCAGGGGCTTAAGAACACTGAAGCTTTCTTT